These 12 T cell receptor beta chains came from one sample sequenced in a study of T cells in localized non-small cell lung cancer. TCRdb's copy holds only in-frame clones and misses some; the assay was immunoSEQ multiplex PCR. The repertoire holds around 30,000 clones, about 87% seen once, with about 7% in the top ten. Source: peripheral blood, taken before any cancer treatment. Source of these receptors: a male donor older than 55 with stage I lung adenocarcinoma.

The chain uses TRBV28 and TRBJ1-2; unclear D gene. Between the trimmed V and J ends, which lost 5 bases and 5 bases, there was a span of 9 bases. The CDR3 covers 12 residues. Germline V gives CDR1 MDHEN, CDR2 SYDVKM. CDR3 residues: CASSLTEYGYTF. CDR3 coding DNA: TGTGCCAGCAGTCTAACAGAGTATGGCTACACCTTC.

The chain uses TRBV9 and TRBJ2-6; tentative D call: TRBD1 (5 bases). The ends were cut back, 3 bases at V and 7 bases at J, with 14 bases in the middle. Germline CDR1 reads SGDLS; CDR2 reads YYNGEE. The CDR3 loop spans 15 amino acids. In nucleotides, the CDR3 is TGTGCCAGCAGCGCCACAGGCTCTAGAGCCAACGTCCTGACTTTC. It encodes CASSATGSRANVLTF.

This sequence joins TRBV4-2 and TRBJ1-6; D may be TRBD1 (6 bases). The CDR3 consists of 16 residues. The germline V gene has CDR1 LGHNA and CDR2 YNFKEQ. The ends were cut back, 1 base at V and 5 bases at J, with 12 bases in the middle. In DNA, the CDR3 is TGTGCCAGCAGCCAAGTCGCAGGGGTCGATAATTCACCCCTCCACTTT. Encoded protein: CASSQVAGVDNSPLHF.

This chain links TRBV19 with TRBJ1-3; D unclear. The CDR3 contains 12 residues. Trimming cost V 7 bases and J 1 base, with 5 bases left between them. CDR1 is LNHDA and CDR2 is SQIVND in the germline V gene (reference sequence). CDR3: CASKGSGNTIYF. In DNA, the CDR3 is TGTGCCAGTAAAGGATCTGGAAACACCATATATTTT.

This chain uses TRBV19 with TRBJ2-1; 10 bases fit TRBD1. Germline assignment: CDR1 LNHDA and CDR2 SQIVND (reference sequence). J was trimmed by 6 bases and V by 5 bases; bases with no gene match: 7. The CDR3 totals 15 residues. CDR3: CASSPDRGRSNEQFF. The CDR3 DNA follows: TGTGCCAGTAGTCCCGACAGGGGGCGTTCCAATGAGCAGTTCTTC.

The chain combines TRBV6-1 with TRBJ2-5; D is ambiguous. Trimming removed 2 bases from V and 3 bases from J, with 7 bases in between. Germline CDR1 and CDR2: MNHNS and SASEGT. This CDR3 has 13 amino acids. CDR3 loop: CASSEPAKETQYF. DNA of the CDR3: TGTGCCAGCAGTGAACCCGCTAAAGAGACCCAGTACTTC.

This sequence joins TRBV18 and TRBJ2-2; D not resolved. V dropped 0 bases and J dropped 0 bases, with 2 bases sitting between them. CDR3 length: 14 amino acids. Germline-derived CDR1 and CDR2 are KGHSH and LQKENI. The CDR3 region is CASSPPPNTGELFF. The CDR3 DNA reads TGTGCCAGCTCACCACCGCCGAACACCGGGGAGCTGTTTTTT.

This chain links TRBV7-7 with TRBJ2-5; 10 bases fit TRBD2. J gave up 5 bases and V 0 bases, and 6 bases lay outside the gene matches. The CDR3 loop spans 16 amino acids. Germline assignment: CDR1 SSHAT and CDR2 FNYEAQ (reference sequence). The CDR3 loop is CASSLAASGGGETQYF. CDR3 nucleotide sequence: TGTGCCAGCAGCTTAGCGGCTAGCGGGGGCGGGGAGACCCAGTACTTC.

The chain links TRBV6-6 to TRBJ2-3; tentative D call: TRBD1 (6 bases). V dropped 6 bases and J dropped 6 bases, with 19 bases sitting between them. The CDR3 runs 15 residues. Germline V gives CDR1 MNHNY, CDR2 SVGAGI (reference sequence). CDR3 bases: TGTGCCAGCAGCCTACAGGGCTCAACGGCCGATACGCAGTATTTT. This encodes CASSLQGSTADTQYF.

The genes are TRBV5-4 and TRBJ2-7, with 8 bases aligning to TRBD1. V shed 3 bases, J shed 4 bases, and the junction held 6 bases outside the gene matches. CDR1 and CDR2 (germline): SGHNT, YYREEE (reference sequence). CDR3 length equals 14 residues. This chain's CDR3 is CASSYGQGTYEQYF. In nucleotides, the CDR3 is TGTGCCAGCAGCTACGGACAGGGAACGTACGAGCAGTACTTC.

The V call is TRBV5-1, the J call TRBJ1-1; D is perhaps TRBD1 (5 bases). V dropped 1 base and J dropped 5 bases, with 12 bases sitting between them. This CDR3 comprises 14 residues. The germline V gene has CDR1 SGHRS and CDR2 YFSETQ. CDR3 region: CASSLQLQGTEAFF. In DNA form, the CDR3 reads TGCGCCAGCAGCTTGCAGCTTCAGGGTACTGAAGCTTTCTTT. The complete variable domain, with remaining parts taken from reference TRBV5-1 and TRBJ1-1, reads KAGVTQTPRYLIKTRGQQVTLSCSPISGHRSVSWYQQTPGQGLQFLFEYFSETQRNKGNFPGRFSGRQFSNSRSEMNVSTLELGDSALYLCASSLQLQGTEAFFGQGTRLTVV.

V is TRBV9 and J is TRBJ1-2; D gene unclear. This CDR3 comprises 11 residues. The V end lost 3 bases, the J end lost 6 bases, and 6 bases lay between the germline ends. Germline V gene data show CDR1 as SGDLS and CDR2 as YYNGEE. As DNA, the CDR3 is TGTGCCAGCAGCGCCAGCGATGGCTACACCTTC. Translation: CASSASDGYTF.